Below are 23 T cell receptor beta chains sequenced from a single sample in a study of cytomegalovirus exposure and HLA in healthy donors. Assay used: immunoSEQ multiplex PCR; TCRdb lists only in-frame clones, some missing. The table lists about 200,000 clones, roughly 84% of them singletons. Sequenced input: PBMCs. The source of these receptors is a woman aged 18 to 35 in good health and CMV-seropositive.

The chain joins TRBV28 to TRBJ1-5, with 7 bases identical to TRBD1. J was trimmed by 2 bases and V by 5 bases; bases with no gene match: 6. The CDR3 has 15 residues. Germline CDR1 and CDR2: MDHEN and SYDVKM. The CDR3 coding sequence is TGTGCCAGCAGTCGGGACAGCGCGGGCAATCAGCCCCAGCATTTT. Protein product: CASSRDSAGNQPQHF.

The rearrangement joins TRBV9 to TRBJ2-1; 7 bases line up with TRBD1. CDR1 is SGDLS, CDR2 YYNGEE, per germline. The CDR3 covers 15 residues. V gave up 1 base and J gave up 5 bases; unmatched junction bases: 6. Here the CDR3 DNA reads TGTGCCAGCAGCGTACCCGGGACAGAAAACAATGAGCAGTTCTTC. It is translated as CASSVPGTENNEQFF. Full variable domain (outside the CDR3, taken from reference TRBV9 and TRBJ2-1): DSGVTQTPKHLITATGQRVTLRCSPRSGDLSVYWYQQSLDQGLQFLIQYYNGEERAKGNILERFSAQQFPDLHSELNLSSLELGDSALYFCASSVPGTENNEQFFGPGTRLTVL.

V usage is TRBV28 and J usage is TRBJ2-3; D is unresolved. V lost 4 bases and J lost 6, with 11 bases in between. CDR3 length: 13 residues. Germline V gene sequence: CDR1 MDHEN, CDR2 SYDVKM. The CDR3 sequence is CASSSQTGDTQYF. CDR3 nucleotide sequence: TGTGCCAGCAGTTCCCAGACCGGGGATACGCAGTATTTT.

The chain joins TRBV5-1 to TRBJ2-5; the D gene is possibly TRBD1 (6 bases). Germline CDR1 and CDR2: SGHRS and YFSETQ. Trimming left V 3 bases short and J 7 bases short, with 13 bases between. The CDR3 is 13 residues long. CDR3 protein: CASSWTVDGTQYF. CDR3 in DNA: TGCGCCAGCAGCTGGACAGTTGATGGGACCCAGTACTTC.

V and J are TRBV27 and TRBJ1-2, with 8 nucleotides matching TRBD1. CDR3 length: 16 residues. V lost 8 bases, J lost 5 bases, and 16 bases stayed unmatched. Germline CDR1 MNHEY, CDR2 SMNVEV (reference sequence). The CDR3 protein is CASARLGQGAGYGYTF. As DNA, the CDR3 is TGTGCCAGCGCACGATTGGGGCAGGGGGCTGGGTATGGCTACACCTTC.

The chain combines TRBV5-4 with TRBJ1-2; possibly TRBD1 for D (6 bases). This CDR3 comprises 14 residues. V gave up 0 bases and J gave up 4 bases, with 10 bases separating them. CDR1 SGHNT and CDR2 YYREEE come from the germline V gene (reference sequence). CDR3 in DNA: TGTGCCAGCAGCTTGGAGAGGACAGCCTATGGCTACACCTTC. Amino acid sequence: CASSLERTAYGYTF.

The chain is built from TRBV11-2 and TRBJ2-7; no firm D call. The germline gives CDR1 SGHAT, CDR2 FQNNGV. This CDR3 is 16 amino acids long. Trimming pared 0 bases from V and 3 bases from J, leaving 15 bases between. The CDR3 DNA sequence: TGTGCCAGCAGCTTAGATTGGTTACAGACGAACTACGAGCAGTACTTC. Encoded protein: CASSLDWLQTNYEQYF.

V usage is TRBV2 and J usage is TRBJ2-5; 8 nucleotides agree with TRBD1. V trimming: 6 bases; J trimming: 0 bases; junction bases outside the gene matches: 3. The CDR3 consists of 14 residues. Germline values: CDR1 SNHLY, CDR2 FYNNEI. In DNA, the CDR3 is TGTGCCAGCAGGGACAGGGCCCACCAAGAGACCCAGTACTTC. It codes for CASRDRAHQETQYF.

This CDR3 reads CASSEHSGSYEQYF. In DNA form, the CDR3 reads TGCGCCAGCAGTGAGCATAGCGGGAGTTACGAGCAGTACTTC. The chain carries TRBV10-2 and TRBJ2-7; 9 nucleotides match TRBD2. V lost 2 bases to trimming and J lost 4 bases; unmatched junction nucleotides: 3. Germline CDR1 WSHSY, CDR2 SAAADI. This CDR3 has 14 residues.

The chain carries TRBV18 and TRBJ2-1; TRBD1 might be the D (6 bases). CDR3 length equals 16 residues. V lost 3 bases and J 7 bases, leaving 19 bases between the germline ends. Per germline, CDR1 KGHSH and CDR2 LQKENI. CDR3 region: CASSPQGQYLGNEQFF. The DNA for the CDR3 is TGTGCCAGCTCACCCCAAGGACAGTACCTAGGGAATGAGCAGTTCTTC. Full variable domain (outside the CDR3, taken from reference TRBV18 and TRBJ2-1): NAGVMQNPRHLVRRRGQEARLRCSPMKGHSHVYWYRQLPEEGLKFMVYLQKENIIDESGMPKERFSAEFPKEGPSILRIQQVVRGDSAAYFCASSPQGQYLGNEQFFGPGTRLTVL.

This sequence joins TRBV7-9 and TRBJ1-1, with 8 positions matching TRBD1. Germline V lookup: CDR1 SEHNR, CDR2 FQNEAQ (reference sequence). The CDR3 spans 15 residues. V lost 2 bases to trimming and J lost 2 bases; unmatched junction nucleotides: 4. The CDR3, as DNA: TGTGCCAGCAGCTTACAGGGACAGGCAAACACTGAAGCTTTCTTT. Translating it yields CASSLQGQANTEAFF.

The chain has TRBV28 and TRBJ2-5, with 10 bases lining up with TRBD2. Germline V gives CDR1 MDHEN, CDR2 SYDVKM. The CDR3 is made up of 20 amino acids. Unmatched junction bases numbered 14, after V lost 1 base and J lost 0 bases. The CDR3 loop reads CASSLSSSESSGRDQETQYF. As DNA, the CDR3 is TGTGCCAGCAGTTTATCTTCGAGTGAATCGAGCGGGAGGGACCAAGAGACCCAGTACTTC. Filled out from reference TRBV28 and TRBJ2-5, the complete variable domain reads DVKVTQSSRYLVKRTGEKVFLECVQDMDHENMFWYRQDPGLGLRLIYFSYDVKMKEKGDIPEGYSVSREKKERFSLILESASTNQTSMYLCASSLSSSESSGRDQETQYFGPGTRLLVL.

The rearrangement joins TRBV19 to TRBJ1-5; D remains ambiguous. CDR3 length: 16 residues. From germline, CDR1 is LNHDA and CDR2 SQIVND (reference sequence). The germline V and J ends were trimmed by 7 bases and 6 bases, with 22 bases remaining between them. The CDR3 sequence: CASIVPGRRPIQPQHF. In nucleotides, the CDR3 is TGTGCCAGTATCGTACCCGGACGGAGGCCAATTCAGCCCCAGCATTTT.

The CDR3, as DNA: TGTGCCAGCAGGAGGAGTTTCACCGGGGAGCTGTTTTTT. This codes for CASRRSFTGELFF. The rearrangement links TRBV6-5 to TRBJ2-2; unclear D gene. CDR1 and CDR2 from the germline V gene are MNHEY and SVGAGI. V shed 6 bases and J shed 4 bases, with 9 bases lying between them. This CDR3 region has 13 residues.

This clone was detected many times. The DNA of the CDR3 is TGTGCCAGCAGTTTAGCGGATCAGCCCCAGCATTTT. Translating it yields CASSLADQPQHF. The chain couples TRBV27 to TRBJ1-5; D ambiguous. V lost 2 bases to trimming and J lost 5 bases, with 4 bases between them. CDR3 length: 12 residues. The germline V gene has CDR1 MNHEY and CDR2 SMNVEV (reference sequence).

V gene TRBV27 combines with J gene TRBJ1-2, with 9 bases aligning to TRBD1. The CDR3 covers 15 residues. The J segment lost 4 bases and the V segment lost 5 bases, leaving 8 bases of the junction unmatched. The V gene's germline CDR1 is MNHEY and CDR2 SMNVEV (reference sequence). CDR3 DNA: TGTGCCAGCAGTCAGAGACAGGGGGGAACCTATGGCTACACCTTC. It is translated as CASSQRQGGTYGYTF.

The rearrangement links TRBV28 to TRBJ2-3; no definite D call. Germline loops: CDR1 MDHEN, CDR2 SYDVKM. Trimming left V 7 bases short and J 3 bases short, with 5 bases between. There are 11 residues in the CDR3. In DNA form, the CDR3 reads TGTGCCAGCACTAGGACAGATACGCAGTATTTT. It encodes CASTRTDTQYF.

This clone was observed a handful of times. This rearrangement joins TRBV30 to TRBJ1-5; TRBD1 agrees at 7 bases. This CDR3 region has 15 residues. Losses at the gene ends were 3 bases for V and 2 bases for J; bases not matched to a gene: 7. Germline-derived CDR1 and CDR2 are GTSNPN and SVGIG (reference sequence). In DNA form, the CDR3 reads TGTGCCTGGAGCGAAGGACAGGCCGGCAATCAGCCCCAGCATTTT. Amino acid sequence: CAWSEGQAGNQPQHF.

The chain uses TRBV27 and TRBJ2-1, with D maybe TRBD1 (6 bases). Germline V gene data show CDR1 as MNHEY and CDR2 as SMNVEV (reference sequence). V was clipped by 5 bases and J by 7 bases, with 9 bases between them. The CDR3 extends over 12 amino acids. As DNA, the CDR3 is TGTGCCAGCAGTGGACAGAGTAATGAGCAGTTCTTC. Its protein product is CASSGQSNEQFF.

This clone was recorded only once. The V gene is TRBV28, the J gene TRBJ1-5; 8 bases map to TRBD1. The junction had 13 bases not matched to a gene; V was cut back by 3 bases and J by 6 bases. Germline V CDR1 and CDR2: MDHEN, SYDVKM. The CDR3 covers 17 residues. For the CDR3, the DNA is TGTGCCAGCAGTTTGCAGCTGCAGGGGGCTTCGGGTCAGCCCCAGCATTTT. Its translation: CASSLQLQGASGQPQHF.

This clone came up a few times. The chain links TRBV5-4 to TRBJ2-7; 9 nucleotides line up with TRBD2. This CDR3 has 13 residues. Unmatched junction bases numbered 3, after V lost 5 bases and J lost 3 bases. Germline V gene sequence: CDR1 SGHNT, CDR2 YYREEE (reference sequence). The CDR3 protein is CASSQAGGYEQYF. The CDR3 DNA sequence: TGTGCCAGCAGTCAAGCGGGAGGCTACGAGCAGTACTTC.

The chain is built from TRBV2 and TRBJ1-1, with 9 bases matching TRBD1. The germline V gene has CDR1 SNHLY and CDR2 FYNNEI. The CDR3 contains 15 residues. V shed 6 bases, J shed 5 bases, and the junction held 10 bases outside the gene matches. The DNA of the CDR3 is TGTGCCAGCAGCCCGGACAGGGGAAGAGGAACTGAAGCTTTCTTT. Translated: CASSPDRGRGTEAFF.

The chain employs TRBV7-8 and TRBJ1-5; D gene unclear. Trimming removed 7 bases from V and 6 bases from J, with 22 bases in between. Germline loops: CDR1 SGHVS, CDR2 FQNEAQ. The CDR3 is 16 residues long. CDR3 sequence: CASTESLGVWIQPQHF. The DNA of the CDR3 is TGTGCCAGCACCGAGTCCCTAGGTGTCTGGATTCAGCCCCAGCATTTT.